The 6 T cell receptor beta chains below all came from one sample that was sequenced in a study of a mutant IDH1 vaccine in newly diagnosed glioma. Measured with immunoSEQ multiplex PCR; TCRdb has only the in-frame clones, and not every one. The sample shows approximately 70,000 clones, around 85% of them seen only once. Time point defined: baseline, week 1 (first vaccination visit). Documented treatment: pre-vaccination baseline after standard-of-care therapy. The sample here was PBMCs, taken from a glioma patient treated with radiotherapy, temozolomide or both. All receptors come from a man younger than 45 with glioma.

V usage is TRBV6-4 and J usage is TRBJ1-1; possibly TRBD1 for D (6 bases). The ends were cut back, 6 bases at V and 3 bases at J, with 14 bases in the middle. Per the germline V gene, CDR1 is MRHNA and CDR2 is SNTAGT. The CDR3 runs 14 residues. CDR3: CASRPQGWDTEAFF. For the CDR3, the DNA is TGTGCCAGCAGACCTCAGGGGTGGGACACTGAAGCTTTCTTT.

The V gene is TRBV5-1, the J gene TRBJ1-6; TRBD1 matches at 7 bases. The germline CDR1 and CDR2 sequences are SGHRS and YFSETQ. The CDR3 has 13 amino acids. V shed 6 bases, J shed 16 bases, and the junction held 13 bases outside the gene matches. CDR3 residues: CASTVTWTGPLHF. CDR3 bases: TGCGCCAGCACCGTAACTTGGACAGGCCCTCTCCACTTT.

The CDR3 DNA sequence: TGCGCCAGCAGCTTCGCCGGGACAGGGTACGGCTACACCTTC. This codes for CASSFAGTGYGYTF. V gene TRBV5-1 combines with J gene TRBJ1-2, with 9 bases lining up with TRBD1. In germline, CDR1 is SGHRS, CDR2 YFSETQ. The V and J ends lost 2 bases and 8 bases, in that order; junction bases with no gene match: 7. This CDR3 region has 14 residues.

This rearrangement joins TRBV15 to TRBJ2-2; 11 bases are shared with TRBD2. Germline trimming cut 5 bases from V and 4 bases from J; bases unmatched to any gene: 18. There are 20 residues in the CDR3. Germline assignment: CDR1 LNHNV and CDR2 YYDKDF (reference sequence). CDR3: CATSAVGGLAGGRGTGELFF. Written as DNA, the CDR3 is TGTGCCACCAGCGCAGTGGGTGGGCTAGCGGGGGGCCGGGGCACCGGGGAGCTGTTTTTT.

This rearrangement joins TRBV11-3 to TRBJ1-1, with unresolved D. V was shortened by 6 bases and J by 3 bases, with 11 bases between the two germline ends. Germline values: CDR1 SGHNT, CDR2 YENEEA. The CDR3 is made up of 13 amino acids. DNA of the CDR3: TGTGCCAGCAGATCTCCCCTTGACACTGAAGCTTTCTTT. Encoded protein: CASRSPLDTEAFF.

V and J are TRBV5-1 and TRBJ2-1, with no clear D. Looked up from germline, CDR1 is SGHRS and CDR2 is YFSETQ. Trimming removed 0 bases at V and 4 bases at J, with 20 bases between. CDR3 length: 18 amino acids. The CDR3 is CASSLGRQARRSYNEQFF. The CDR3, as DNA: TGCGCCAGCAGCTTGGGGCGGCAGGCTAGAAGGTCTTACAATGAGCAGTTCTTC.